A single sample gave rise to the 17 T cell receptor beta chains below, sequenced in a study of blood T cells in healthy people across ages. For the second PCR, which ran for about 7 to 12 cycles, a sample-barcoded 5' primer and a J-beta primer mix were used. TCRdb ran MiXCR on the 5' RACE reads and lists one entry per CDR3 protein. The sample comprises 780,000 or so distinct CDR3 sequences, roughly 53% of which are singletons, and about 42% rests with the top ten. What was sequenced was blood. The receptor source for this set is a man of 80 years or more in good health.

Only a few counts were recorded for this clonotype. J is TRBJ2-5 and V is TRBV5-1; D could derive from TRBD1 or TRBD2 (5 bases each). CDR3 length equals 14 residues. The germline CDR1 and CDR2 sequences are SGHRS and YFSETQ. Trimming shortened V by 1 base and J by 3 bases, and 10 bases separated the two germline ends. The CDR3, as DNA: TGCGCCAGCAGCTTGTCCGGGGACGAAGAGACCCAGTACTTC. It yields the protein CASSLSGDEETQYF.

This clonotype was seen only a few times. The DNA of the CDR3 is TGTGCCACCAGTTCCTTCGAGCAAGAAAACCCACCCCTCCACTTT. The encoded protein is CATSSFEQENPPLHF. This chain connects TRBV24-1 to TRBJ1-6; D not resolved. CDR1 KGHDR and CDR2 SFDVKD come from the germline V gene. V was trimmed by 6 bases and J by 11 bases, leaving 19 bases between them. The CDR3 loop spans 15 amino acids.

The chain employs TRBV12-3 or TRBV12-4 and TRBJ2-7; the D is unclear. The CDR3 sequence is 12 residues long. V was pared by 1 base and J by 6 bases, with 7 bases between. CDR3 residues: CASSLVTLEQYF. In nucleotides, the CDR3 is TGTGCCAGCAGTTTAGTGACCCTCGAGCAGTACTTC.

The rearrangement joins TRBV12-3 or TRBV12-4 to TRBJ2-5; possible D gene TRBD2, 5 bases. Trimming pared 8 bases from V and 3 bases from J, leaving 13 bases between. The CDR3 consists of 13 residues. This CDR3 is CASGTDSEETQYF. DNA of the CDR3: TGTGCCAGCGGCACGGACTCCGAAGAGACCCAGTACTTC.

The chain uses TRBV5-1 and TRBJ2-7; tentatively, D is TRBD2 (6 bases). Germline values: CDR1 SGHRS, CDR2 YFSETQ. Between the trimmed V and J ends, which lost 4 bases and 0 bases, there was a span of 20 bases. The CDR3 has 17 residues. The DNA for the CDR3 is TGCGCCAGCAGCCGGGGGAGGAGTAACGCCATCTCCTACGAGCAGTACTTC. This encodes CASSRGRSNAISYEQYF.

The chain recombines TRBV28 with TRBJ1-6; a weak D match, TRBD1 (5 bases). In germline, CDR1 is MDHEN, CDR2 SYDVKM. The CDR3 contains 14 residues. V lost 3 bases and J 13 bases, leaving 16 bases between the germline ends. CDR3 in amino acids: CASSFSGRRGPLHF. The CDR3 DNA reads as TGTGCCAGCAGTTTTTCGGGACGGCGGGGGCCCCTCCACTTT.

V gene TRBV6-2 or TRBV6-3 combines with J gene TRBJ2-7; D is possibly TRBD1 (5 bases). Deletions cut 2 bases from V and 0 bases from J, with 8 bases between. Per germline, CDR1 MNHEY and CDR2 SVGEGT. The CDR3 has 14 residues. The CDR3 spells CASSYRGFSYEQYF. The CDR3 coding sequence is TGTGCCAGCAGTTACAGGGGATTCTCCTACGAGCAGTACTTC.

The chain links TRBV18 to TRBJ1-4; 8 bases fit TRBD1. The CDR3 sequence is 13 residues long. Germline V gene sequence: CDR1 KGHSH, CDR2 LQKENI. V trimming: 5 bases; J trimming: 12 bases; junction bases outside the gene matches: 8. In nucleotides, the CDR3 is TGTGCCAGCTCAATTTGGACAGGGCTAGAACTGTTTTTT. As protein: CASSIWTGLELFF.

The rearrangement uses TRBV24-1 and TRBJ1-4; D possibly corresponds to TRBD1 (6 bases). V was pared by 4 bases and J by 6 bases, with 14 bases between. The CDR3 is made up of 15 amino acids. Germline V lookup: CDR1 KGHDR, CDR2 SFDVKD. The CDR3: CATSDPGHGDEKLFF. CDR3 bases: TGTGCCACCAGTGACCCGGGACATGGGGATGAAAAACTGTTTTTT.

The V gene is TRBV19, the J gene TRBJ1-6; 9 bases fit TRBD1. Losses at the gene ends were 7 bases for V and 8 bases for J; bases not matched to a gene: 9. Germline V CDR1 and CDR2: LNHDA, SQIVND (reference sequence). CDR3 size: 15 residues. CDR3 in amino acids: CASTPGQGHYSPLHF. The CDR3 region has the DNA TGTGCCAGTACCCCGGGACAGGGTCATTATTCACCCCTCCACTTT.

V usage is TRBV9 and J usage is TRBJ2-1, with D perhaps TRBD1 (6 bases). Germline V lookup: CDR1 SGDLS, CDR2 YYNGEE. Between the trimmed V and J ends, which lost 3 bases and 0 bases, there was a span of 13 bases. The CDR3 sequence is 16 residues long. DNA of the CDR3: TGTGCCAGCAGCGCTGGGGGCCTAAGCTCCTACAATGAGCAGTTCTTC. Amino acid sequence: CASSAGGLSSYNEQFF.

V is TRBV5-1 and J is TRBJ2-1, with TRBD2 as a possible D gene (5 bases). This CDR3 contains 16 residues. Trimming stripped 0 bases from V and 2 bases from J, with 12 bases between. Germline V CDR1 and CDR2: SGHRS, YFSETQ. The CDR3 bases are TGCGCCAGCAGCTTGGCCCAAGCGGTAACCTACAATGAGCAGTTCTTC. This codes for CASSLAQAVTYNEQFF. The full variable domain, completed using reference TRBV5-1 and TRBJ2-1, is KAGVTQTPRYLIKTRGQQVTLSCSPISGHRSVSWYQQTPGQGLQFLFEYFSETQRNKGNFPGRFSGRQFSNSRSEMNVSTLELGDSALYLCASSLAQAVTYNEQFFGPGTRLTVL.

The V and J genes are TRBV20-1 and TRBJ2-3; 9 bases align to TRBD2. V was clipped by 3 bases and J by 0 bases; unmatched bases: 4. The length of the CDR3 is 15 residues. The germline V gene has CDR1 DFQATT and CDR2 SNEGSKA (reference sequence). This CDR3 reads CSASGGRASTDTQYF. CDR3 in DNA: TGCAGTGCTAGCGGCGGGAGGGCCAGCACAGATACGCAGTATTTT.

This clonotype turned up a few times. In DNA, the CDR3 is TGTGCCAGCAGTTACTCGAGGGTAGGGTCCTACGAGCAGTACTTC. The encoded protein is CASSYSRVGSYEQYF. The chain links TRBV6-5 to TRBJ2-7; tentative D call: TRBD2 (5 bases). Germline lookup yields CDR1 MNHEY and CDR2 SVGAGI. Deletions cut 0 bases from V and 1 base from J, with 10 bases between. CDR3 length: 15 residues.

This chain uses TRBV20-1 with TRBJ2-4; D is perhaps TRBD1 (6 bases). From germline, CDR1 is DFQATT and CDR2 SNEGSKA (reference sequence). CDR3 length equals 15 residues. Between the trimmed V and J ends, which lost 0 bases and 4 bases, there was a span of 13 bases. The CDR3 DNA reads as TGCAGTGCTAGAGACGCTGCAGGGGCTAAAAACATTCAGTACTTC. This encodes CSARDAAGAKNIQYF.

Points on this clonotype: Relative to the germline gene, one junction end is altered; a read error may explain this. The CDR3 DNA reads TGTGCCGGCAGCGGGACGACAGGATCGAACACCGGGGAGCTGTTTTTT. Translation: CAGSGTTGSNTGELFF. The chain has TRBV9 and TRBJ2-2, with TRBD2 as a possible D gene (7 bases). CDR3 length: 16 amino acids. Germline V gene sequence: CDR1 SGDLS, CDR2 YYNGEE. Supplemented by reference TRBV9 and TRBJ2-2, the full variable domain reads DSGVTQTPKHLITATGQRVTLRCSPRSGDLSVYWYQQSLDQGLQFLIQYYNGEERAKGNILERFSAQQFPDLHSELNLSSLELGDSALYFCAGSGTTGSNTGELFFGEGSRLTVL.

This chain connects TRBV18 to TRBJ1-2; D remains ambiguous. CDR1 is KGHSH and CDR2 is LQKENI in the germline V gene. The CDR3 is 15 residues long. V shed 3 bases and J shed 4 bases, with 15 bases lying between them. This CDR3 reads CASSPLDSAGYGYTF. The CDR3 DNA reads as TGTGCCAGCTCACCCCTAGACTCGGCAGGCTATGGCTACACCTTC.